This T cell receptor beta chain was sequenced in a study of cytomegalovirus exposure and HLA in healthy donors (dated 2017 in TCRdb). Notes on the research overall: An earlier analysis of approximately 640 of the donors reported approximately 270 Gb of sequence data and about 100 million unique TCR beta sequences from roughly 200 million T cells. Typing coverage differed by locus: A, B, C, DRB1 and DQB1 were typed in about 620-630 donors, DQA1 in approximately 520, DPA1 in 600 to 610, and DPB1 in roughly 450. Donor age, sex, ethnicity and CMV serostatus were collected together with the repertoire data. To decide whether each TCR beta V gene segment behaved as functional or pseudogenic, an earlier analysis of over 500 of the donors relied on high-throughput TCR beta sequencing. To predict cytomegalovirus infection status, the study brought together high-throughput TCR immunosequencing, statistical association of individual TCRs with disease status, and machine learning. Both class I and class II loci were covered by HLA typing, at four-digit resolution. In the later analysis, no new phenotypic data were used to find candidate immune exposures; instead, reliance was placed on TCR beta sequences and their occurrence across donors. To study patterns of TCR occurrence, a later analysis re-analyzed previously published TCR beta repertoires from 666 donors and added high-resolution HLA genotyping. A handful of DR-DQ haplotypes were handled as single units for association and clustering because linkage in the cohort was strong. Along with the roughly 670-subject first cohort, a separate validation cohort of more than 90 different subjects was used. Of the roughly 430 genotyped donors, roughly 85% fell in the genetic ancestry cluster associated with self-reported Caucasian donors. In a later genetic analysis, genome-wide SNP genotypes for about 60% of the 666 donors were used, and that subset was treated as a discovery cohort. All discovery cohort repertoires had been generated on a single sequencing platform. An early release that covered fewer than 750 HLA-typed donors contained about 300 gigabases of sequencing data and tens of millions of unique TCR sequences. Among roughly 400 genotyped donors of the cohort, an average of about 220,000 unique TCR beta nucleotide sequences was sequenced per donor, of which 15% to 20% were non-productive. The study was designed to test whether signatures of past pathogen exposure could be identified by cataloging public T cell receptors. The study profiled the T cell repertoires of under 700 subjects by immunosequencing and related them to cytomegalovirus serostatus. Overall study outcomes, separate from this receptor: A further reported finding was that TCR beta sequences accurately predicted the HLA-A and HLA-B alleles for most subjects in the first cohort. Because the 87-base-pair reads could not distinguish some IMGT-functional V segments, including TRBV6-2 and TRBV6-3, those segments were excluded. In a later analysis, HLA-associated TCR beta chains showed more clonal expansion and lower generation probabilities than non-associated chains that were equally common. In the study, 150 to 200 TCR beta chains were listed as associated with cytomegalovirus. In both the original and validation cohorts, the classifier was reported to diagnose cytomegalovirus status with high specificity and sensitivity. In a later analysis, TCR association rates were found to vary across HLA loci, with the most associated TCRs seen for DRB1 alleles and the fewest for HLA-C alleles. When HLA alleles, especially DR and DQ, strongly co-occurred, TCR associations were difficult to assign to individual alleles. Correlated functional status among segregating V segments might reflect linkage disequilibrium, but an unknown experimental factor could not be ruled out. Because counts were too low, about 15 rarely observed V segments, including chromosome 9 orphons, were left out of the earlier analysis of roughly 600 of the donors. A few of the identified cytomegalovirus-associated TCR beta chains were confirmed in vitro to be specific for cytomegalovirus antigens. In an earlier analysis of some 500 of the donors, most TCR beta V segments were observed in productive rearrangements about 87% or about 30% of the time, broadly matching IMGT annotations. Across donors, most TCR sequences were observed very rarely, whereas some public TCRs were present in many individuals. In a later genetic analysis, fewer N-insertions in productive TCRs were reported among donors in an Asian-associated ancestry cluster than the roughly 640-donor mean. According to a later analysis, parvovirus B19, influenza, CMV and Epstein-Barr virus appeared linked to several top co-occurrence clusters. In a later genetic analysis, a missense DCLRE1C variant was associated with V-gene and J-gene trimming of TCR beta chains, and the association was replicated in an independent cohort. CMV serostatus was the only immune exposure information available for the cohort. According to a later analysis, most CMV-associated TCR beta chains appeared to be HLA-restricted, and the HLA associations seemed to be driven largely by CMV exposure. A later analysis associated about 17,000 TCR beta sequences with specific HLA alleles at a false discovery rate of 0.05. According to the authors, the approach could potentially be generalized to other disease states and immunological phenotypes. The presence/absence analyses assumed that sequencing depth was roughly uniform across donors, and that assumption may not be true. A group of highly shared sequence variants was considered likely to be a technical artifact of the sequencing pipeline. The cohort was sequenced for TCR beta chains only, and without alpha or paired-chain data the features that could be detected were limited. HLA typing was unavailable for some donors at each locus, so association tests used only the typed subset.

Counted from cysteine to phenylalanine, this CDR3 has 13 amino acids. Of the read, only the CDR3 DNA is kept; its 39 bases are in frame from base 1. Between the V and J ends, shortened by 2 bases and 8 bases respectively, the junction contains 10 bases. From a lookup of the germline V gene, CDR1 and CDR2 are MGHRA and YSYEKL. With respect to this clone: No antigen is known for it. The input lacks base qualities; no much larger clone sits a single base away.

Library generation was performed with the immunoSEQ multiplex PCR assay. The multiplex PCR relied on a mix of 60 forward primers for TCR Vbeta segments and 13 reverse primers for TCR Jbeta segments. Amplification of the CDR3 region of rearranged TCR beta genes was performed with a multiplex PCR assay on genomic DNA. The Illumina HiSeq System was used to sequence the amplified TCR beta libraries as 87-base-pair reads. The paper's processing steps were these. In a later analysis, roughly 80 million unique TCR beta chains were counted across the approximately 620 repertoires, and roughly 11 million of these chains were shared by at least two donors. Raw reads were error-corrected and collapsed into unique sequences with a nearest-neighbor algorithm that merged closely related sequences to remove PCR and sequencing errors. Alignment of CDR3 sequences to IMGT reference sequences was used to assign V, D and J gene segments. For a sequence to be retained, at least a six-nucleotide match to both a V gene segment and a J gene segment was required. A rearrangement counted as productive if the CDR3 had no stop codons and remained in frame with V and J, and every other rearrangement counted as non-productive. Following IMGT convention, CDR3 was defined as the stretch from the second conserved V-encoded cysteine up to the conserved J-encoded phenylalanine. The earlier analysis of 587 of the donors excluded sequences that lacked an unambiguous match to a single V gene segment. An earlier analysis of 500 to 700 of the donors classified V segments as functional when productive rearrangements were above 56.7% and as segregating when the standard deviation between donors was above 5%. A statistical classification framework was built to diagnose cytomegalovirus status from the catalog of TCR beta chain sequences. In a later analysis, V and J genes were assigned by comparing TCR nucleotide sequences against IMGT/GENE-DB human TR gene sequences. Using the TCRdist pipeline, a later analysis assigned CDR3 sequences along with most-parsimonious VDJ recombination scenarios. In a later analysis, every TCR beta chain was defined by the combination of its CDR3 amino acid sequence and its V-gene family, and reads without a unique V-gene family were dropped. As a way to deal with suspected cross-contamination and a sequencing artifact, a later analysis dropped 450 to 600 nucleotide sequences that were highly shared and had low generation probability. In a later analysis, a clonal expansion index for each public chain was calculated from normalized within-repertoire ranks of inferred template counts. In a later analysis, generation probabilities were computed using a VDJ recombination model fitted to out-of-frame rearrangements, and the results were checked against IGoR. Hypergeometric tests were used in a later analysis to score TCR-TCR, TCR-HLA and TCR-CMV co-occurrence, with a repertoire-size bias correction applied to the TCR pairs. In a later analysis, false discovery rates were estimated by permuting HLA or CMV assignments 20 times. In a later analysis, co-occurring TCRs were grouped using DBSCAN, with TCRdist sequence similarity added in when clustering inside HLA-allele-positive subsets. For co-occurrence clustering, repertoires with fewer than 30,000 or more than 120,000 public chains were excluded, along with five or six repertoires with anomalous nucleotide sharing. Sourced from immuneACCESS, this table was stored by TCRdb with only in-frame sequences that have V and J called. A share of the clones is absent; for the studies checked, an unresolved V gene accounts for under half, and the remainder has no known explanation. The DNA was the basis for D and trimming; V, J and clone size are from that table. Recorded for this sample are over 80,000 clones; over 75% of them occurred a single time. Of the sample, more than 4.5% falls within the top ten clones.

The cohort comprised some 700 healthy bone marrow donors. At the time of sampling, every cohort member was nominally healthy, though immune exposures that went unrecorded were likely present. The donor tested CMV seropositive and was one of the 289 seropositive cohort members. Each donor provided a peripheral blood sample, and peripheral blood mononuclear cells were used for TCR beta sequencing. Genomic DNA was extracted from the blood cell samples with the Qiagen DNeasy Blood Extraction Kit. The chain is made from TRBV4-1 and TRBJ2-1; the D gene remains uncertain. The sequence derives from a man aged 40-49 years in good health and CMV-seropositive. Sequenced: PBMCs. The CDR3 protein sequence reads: CASSQHSGDEQFF. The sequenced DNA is TGCGCCAGCAGCCAACATTCAGGCGATGAGCAGTTCTTC.